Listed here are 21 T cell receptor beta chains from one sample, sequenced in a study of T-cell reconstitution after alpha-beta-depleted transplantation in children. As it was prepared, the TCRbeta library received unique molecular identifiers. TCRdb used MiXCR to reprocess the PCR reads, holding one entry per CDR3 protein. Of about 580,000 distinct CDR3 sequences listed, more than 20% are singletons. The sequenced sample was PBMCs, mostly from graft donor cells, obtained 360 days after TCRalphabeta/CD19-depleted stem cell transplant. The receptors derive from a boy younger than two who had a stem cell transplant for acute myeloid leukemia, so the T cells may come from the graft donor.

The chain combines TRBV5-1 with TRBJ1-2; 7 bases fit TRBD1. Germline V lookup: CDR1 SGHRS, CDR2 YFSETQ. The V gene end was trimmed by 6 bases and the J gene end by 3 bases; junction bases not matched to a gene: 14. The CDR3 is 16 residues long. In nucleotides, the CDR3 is TGCGCCAGCACCCGGGACAGAGACCCGGACCACTATGGCTACACCTTC. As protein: CASTRDRDPDHYGYTF.

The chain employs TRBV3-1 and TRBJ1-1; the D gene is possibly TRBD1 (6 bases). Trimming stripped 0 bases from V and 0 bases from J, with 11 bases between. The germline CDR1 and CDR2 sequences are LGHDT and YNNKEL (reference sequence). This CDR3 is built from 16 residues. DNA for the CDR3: TGTGCCAGCAGCCAAGAAAGGGGGACGGTGAACACTGAAGCTTTCTTT. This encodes CASSQERGTVNTEAFF.

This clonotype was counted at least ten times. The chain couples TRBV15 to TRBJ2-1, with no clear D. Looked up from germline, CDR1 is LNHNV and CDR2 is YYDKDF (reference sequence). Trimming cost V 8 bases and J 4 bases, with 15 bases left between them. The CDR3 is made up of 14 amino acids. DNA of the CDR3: TGTGCCACCGCCCCAGCGCTGACTTACAATGAGCAGTTCTTC. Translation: CATAPALTYNEQFF.

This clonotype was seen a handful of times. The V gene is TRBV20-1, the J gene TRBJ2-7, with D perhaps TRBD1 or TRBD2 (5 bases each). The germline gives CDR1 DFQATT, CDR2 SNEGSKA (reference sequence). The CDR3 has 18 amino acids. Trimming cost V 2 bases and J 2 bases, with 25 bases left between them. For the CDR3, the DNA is TGCAGTGCTAGACGCGCCTGGGTCAGGGTAGAGGGGACCTACGAGCAGTACTTC. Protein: CSARRAWVRVEGTYEQYF.

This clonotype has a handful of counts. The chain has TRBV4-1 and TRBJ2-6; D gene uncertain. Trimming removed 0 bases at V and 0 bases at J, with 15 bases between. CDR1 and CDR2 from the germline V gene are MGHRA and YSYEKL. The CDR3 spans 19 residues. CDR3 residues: CASSQDGSHLVSGANVLTF. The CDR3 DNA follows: TGCGCCAGCAGCCAAGATGGGTCCCACCTAGTCTCTGGGGCCAACGTCCTGACTTTC.

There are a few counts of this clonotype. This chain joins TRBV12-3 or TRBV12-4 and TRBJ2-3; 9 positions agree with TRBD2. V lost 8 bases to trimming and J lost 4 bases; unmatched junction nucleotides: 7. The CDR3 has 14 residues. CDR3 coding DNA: TGTGCCAGCCACCAGCGGGGGGCATCAGATACGCAGTATTTT. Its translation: CASHQRGASDTQYF.

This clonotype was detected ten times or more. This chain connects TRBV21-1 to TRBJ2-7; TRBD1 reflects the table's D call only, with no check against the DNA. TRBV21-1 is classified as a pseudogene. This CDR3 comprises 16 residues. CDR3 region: CASSKERGGENYEQYV. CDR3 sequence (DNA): TGTGCCAGCAGCAAAGAGAGGGGTGGAGAGAACTACGAGCAGTACGTC.

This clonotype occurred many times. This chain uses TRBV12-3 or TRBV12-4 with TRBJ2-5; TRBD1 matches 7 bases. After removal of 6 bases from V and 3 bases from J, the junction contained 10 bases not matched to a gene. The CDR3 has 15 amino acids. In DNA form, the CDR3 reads TGTGCCAGCAGCACCGGACAGGACCCCGAAGAGACCCAGTACTTC. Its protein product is CASSTGQDPEETQYF.

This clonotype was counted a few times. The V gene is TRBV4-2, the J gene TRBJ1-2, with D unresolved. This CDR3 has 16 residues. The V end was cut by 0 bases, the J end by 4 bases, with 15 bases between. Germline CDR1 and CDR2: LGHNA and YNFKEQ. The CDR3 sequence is CASSQEVGTGFYGYTF. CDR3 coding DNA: TGTGCCAGCAGCCAAGAAGTGGGTACGGGCTTCTATGGCTACACCTTC.

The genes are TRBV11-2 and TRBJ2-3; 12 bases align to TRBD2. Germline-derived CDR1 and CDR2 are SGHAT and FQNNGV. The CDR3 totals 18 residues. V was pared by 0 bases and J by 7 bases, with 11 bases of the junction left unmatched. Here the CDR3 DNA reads TGTGCCAGCAGCTTAGAACGGTCTAGCGGGGGGGCCGTGTATACGCAGTATTTT. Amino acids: CASSLERSSGGAVYTQYF.

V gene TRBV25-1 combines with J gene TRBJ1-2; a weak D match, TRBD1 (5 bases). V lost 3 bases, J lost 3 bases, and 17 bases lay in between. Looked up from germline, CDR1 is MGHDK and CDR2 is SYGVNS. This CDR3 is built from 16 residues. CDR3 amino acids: CASSEFRGADDYGYTF. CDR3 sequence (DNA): TGTGCCAGCAGTGAGTTCCGAGGGGCTGATGACTATGGCTACACCTTC.

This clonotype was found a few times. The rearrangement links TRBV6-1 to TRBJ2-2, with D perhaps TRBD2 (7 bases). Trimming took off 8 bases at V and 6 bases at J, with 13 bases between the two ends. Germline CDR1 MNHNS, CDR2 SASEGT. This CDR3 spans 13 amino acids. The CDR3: CASLQGGSGELFF. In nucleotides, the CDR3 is TGTGCCAGCCTACAGGGAGGGTCCGGGGAGCTGTTTTTT.

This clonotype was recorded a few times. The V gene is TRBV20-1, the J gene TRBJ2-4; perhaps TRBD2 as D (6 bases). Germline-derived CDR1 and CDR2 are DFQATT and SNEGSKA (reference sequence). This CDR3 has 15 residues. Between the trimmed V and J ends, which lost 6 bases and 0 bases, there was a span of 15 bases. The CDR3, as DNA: TGCAGTGCCCCGGAGGGGACCCTAGCCAAAAACATTCAGTACTTC. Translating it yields CSAPEGTLAKNIQYF.

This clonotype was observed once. The CDR3 loop is CAISESILRQGRANEQFF. In DNA, the CDR3 is TGTGCCATCAGTGAGTCGATTCTCCGACAGGGGAGGGCCAATGAGCAGTTCTTC. This rearrangement joins TRBV10-3 to TRBJ2-1; a weak D match, TRBD1 (8 bases). V lost 0 bases to trimming and J lost 6 bases, with 21 bases between them. The germline gives CDR1 ENHRY, CDR2 SYGVKD. The length of the CDR3 is 18 residues.

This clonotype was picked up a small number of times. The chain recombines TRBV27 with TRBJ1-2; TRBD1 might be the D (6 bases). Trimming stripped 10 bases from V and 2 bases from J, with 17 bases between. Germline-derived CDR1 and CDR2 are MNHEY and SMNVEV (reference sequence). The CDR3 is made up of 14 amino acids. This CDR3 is CATAITGSNYGYTF. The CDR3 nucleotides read TGTGCCACCGCGATAACAGGGTCGAACTATGGCTACACCTTC.

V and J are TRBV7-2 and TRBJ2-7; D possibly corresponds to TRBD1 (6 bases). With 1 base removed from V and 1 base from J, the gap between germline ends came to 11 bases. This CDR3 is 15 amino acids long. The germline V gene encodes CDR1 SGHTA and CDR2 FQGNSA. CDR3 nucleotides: TGTGCCAGCAGCTTAGTTCAGGGGCGGTCCTACGAGCAGTACTTC. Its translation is CASSLVQGRSYEQYF.

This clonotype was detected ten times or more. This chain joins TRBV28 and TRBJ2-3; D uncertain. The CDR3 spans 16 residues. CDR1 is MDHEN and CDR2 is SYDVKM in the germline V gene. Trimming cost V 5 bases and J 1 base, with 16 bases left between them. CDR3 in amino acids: CASSPPVGSGTDTQYF. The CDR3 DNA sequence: TGTGCCAGCAGTCCCCCGGTAGGGTCTGGCACAGATACGCAGTATTTT.

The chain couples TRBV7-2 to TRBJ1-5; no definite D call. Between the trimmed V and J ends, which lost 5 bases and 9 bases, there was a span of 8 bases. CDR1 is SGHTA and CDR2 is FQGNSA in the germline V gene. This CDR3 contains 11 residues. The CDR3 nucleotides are TGTGCCAGCAGCCCCGGTCGGCCCCAGCATTTT. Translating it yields CASSPGRPQHF. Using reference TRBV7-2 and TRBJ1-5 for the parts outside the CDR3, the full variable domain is GAGVSQSPSNKVTEKGKDVELRCDPISGHTALYWYRQSLGQGLEFLIYFQGNSAPDKSGLPSDRFSAERTGGSVSTLTIQRTQQEDSAVYLCASSPGRPQHFGDGTRLSIL.

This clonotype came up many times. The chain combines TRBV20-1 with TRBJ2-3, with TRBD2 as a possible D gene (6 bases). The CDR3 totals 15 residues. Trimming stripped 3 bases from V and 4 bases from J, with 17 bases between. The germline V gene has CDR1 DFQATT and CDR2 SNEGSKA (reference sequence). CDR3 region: CSARGPGLAPDTQYF. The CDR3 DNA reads TGCAGTGCTAGGGGGCCGGGACTCGCCCCAGATACGCAGTATTTT.

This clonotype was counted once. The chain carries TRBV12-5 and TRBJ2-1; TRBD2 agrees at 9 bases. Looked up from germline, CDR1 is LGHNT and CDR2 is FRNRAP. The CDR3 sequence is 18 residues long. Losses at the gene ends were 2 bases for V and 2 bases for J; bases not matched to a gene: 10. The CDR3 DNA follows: TGTGCTAGTGGTTTGCCCGGGGTAGCGGGGGCCCCCTACAATGAGCAGTTCTTC. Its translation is CASGLPGVAGAPYNEQFF.

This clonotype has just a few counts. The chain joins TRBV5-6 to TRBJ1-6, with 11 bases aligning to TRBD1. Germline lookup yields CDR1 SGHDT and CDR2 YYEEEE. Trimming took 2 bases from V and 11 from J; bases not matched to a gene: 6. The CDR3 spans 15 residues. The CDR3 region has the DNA TGTGCCAGCAGCTTTCTCGGGACAGGGGGTCCACCCCTCCACTTT. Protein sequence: CASSFLGTGGPPLHF.